The 12 T cell receptor beta chains in this list originate from one sample, sequenced in a study of Ad26.COV2.S vaccination and SARS-CoV-2 variants. This sample's treatment: about 20 received Ad26.COV2.S at low or high dose, single or two shots; five or six received placebo; per-sample allocation not given. Material that was analyzed had been drawn on day 63 after the first vaccine or placebo injection. TCRdb keeps only in-frame clones here, not all; method: immunoSEQ multiplex PCR. The sample holds under 250,000 clones, approximately 88% seen once. The sample in question was peripheral blood, obtained in a trial of Ad26.COV2.S vaccine versus placebo. These receptors were obtained from a person between 18 and 59 years old who received the Ad26.COV2.S COVID-19 vaccine or a placebo.

This chain joins TRBV5-6 and TRBJ1-2; D is perhaps TRBD1 (5 bases). Germline CDR1 and CDR2: SGHDT and YYEEEE. The CDR3 extends over 15 amino acids. The V and J ends lost 2 bases and 3 bases respectively, with 14 bases between them. CDR3 coding DNA: TGTGCCAGCAGCTTAAGGTCAGGGAGCCACTATGGCTACACCTTC. This gives the protein CASSLRSGSHYGYTF. The full variable domain, in which reference TRBV5-6 and TRBJ1-2 provide the parts outside the CDR3, is DAGVTQSPTHLIKTRGQQVTLRCSPKSGHDTVSWYQQALGQGPQFIFQYYEEEERQRGNFPDRFSGHQFPNYSSELNVNALLLGDSALYLCASSLRSGSHYGYTFGSGTRLTVV.

This clone was observed a single time. V is TRBV5-4 and J is TRBJ2-7, with D possibly matching TRBD2 (6 bases). The CDR3 runs to 16 residues. Germline V lookup: CDR1 SGHNT, CDR2 YYREEE (reference sequence). V was clipped by 0 bases and J by 0 bases, with 13 bases between them. The CDR3 loop is CASSLVRDSHSYEQYF. The CDR3 DNA is TGTGCCAGCAGCTTGGTCCGGGACTCCCACTCCTACGAGCAGTACTTC.

The chain couples TRBV6-6 to TRBJ2-7, with TRBD2 matching over 16 bases. V was clipped by 5 bases and J by 4 bases; unmatched bases: 5. CDR1 is MNHNY and CDR2 is SVGAGI in the germline V gene (reference sequence). The CDR3 is 16 amino acids. The CDR3 reads CASSPQGLAGGYEQYV. CDR3 in DNA: TGTGCCAGCAGTCCCCAGGGACTAGCGGGAGGGTACGAGCAGTACGTC.

This clone was observed a few times. This rearrangement joins TRBV7-9 to TRBJ2-2, with 7 bases identical to TRBD2. Germline assignment: CDR1 SEHNR and CDR2 FQNEAQ (reference sequence). V was clipped by 1 base and J by 5 bases; unmatched bases: 13. The CDR3 is made up of 18 amino acids. The CDR3 reads CASSLGLAVKNPTGELFF. Here the CDR3 DNA reads TGTGCCAGCAGCTTAGGGCTAGCGGTTAAAAACCCAACCGGGGAGCTGTTTTTT.

The genes are TRBV25-1 and TRBJ2-7, with 8 bases matching TRBD1. The CDR3 has 13 residues. CDR1 and CDR2 (germline): MGHDK, SYGVNS. V lost 4 bases, J lost 8 bases, and 7 bases stayed unmatched. Here the CDR3 reads CASSVTGGAKQYF. CDR3 DNA sequence: TGTGCCAGCAGTGTAACAGGGGGAGCAAAGCAGTACTTC.

The gene calls are TRBV7-3 and TRBJ1-4; D is unresolved. V lost 2 bases, J lost 0 bases, and 7 bases lay in between. Germline CDR1 SGHTA, CDR2 FQGTGA. The length of the CDR3 is 15 residues. The CDR3 DNA is TGTGCCAGCAGCTTAGGGCATGCAACTAATGAAAAACTGTTTTTT. Encoded protein: CASSLGHATNEKLFF.

This clone was observed once. The junction departs from germline at one end; a sequencing error may be responsible. The rearrangement uses TRBV7-7 and TRBJ2-7, with D hard to call. The CDR3 is 14 residues long. CDR1 and CDR2 from the germline V gene are SSHAT and FNYEAQ (reference sequence). The CDR3 here is CASSRTPGDREQYF. The CDR3 DNA reads TGTGCTAGCAGCCGAACCCCCGGCGACCGCGAGCAGTACTTC.

The sample holds a few counts of this clone. The V and J genes are TRBV6-5 and TRBJ2-7; 8 positions agree with TRBD1. Germline-derived CDR1 and CDR2 are MNHEY and SVGAGI. The CDR3 contains 13 residues. Losses at the gene ends were 5 bases for V and 6 bases for J; bases not matched to a gene: 6. The CDR3 nucleotides read TGTGCCAGCAGTCTAGACAGGGGTGGCGAGCAGTACTTC. Amino acid sequence: CASSLDRGGEQYF.

This clone showed up just once. The chain employs TRBV3-1 (or the pseudogene TRBV3-2) and TRBJ2-3; D uncertain. V dropped 0 bases and J dropped 0 bases, with 7 bases sitting between them. Per germline, CDR1 LGHDT and CDR2 YNNKEL (reference sequence). The CDR3 runs to 15 residues. CDR3 residues: CASSQERPSTDTQYF. The CDR3 DNA reads TGTGCCAGCAGCCAAGAACGGCCAAGCACAGATACGCAGTATTTT.

The chain uses TRBV7-3 and TRBJ1-2; maybe TRBD1 (5 bases). The V and J ends lost 2 bases and 0 bases respectively, with 13 bases between them. Per the germline V gene, CDR1 is SGHTA and CDR2 is FQGTGA. This CDR3 spans 16 amino acids. DNA of the CDR3: TGTGCCAGCAGCTTAGGACATGGGGATGCTAACTATGGCTACACCTTC. Residues: CASSLGHGDANYGYTF.

This sequence joins TRBV10-3 and TRBJ1-3; perhaps TRBD1 as D (6 bases). Germline CDR1 is ENHRY and CDR2 is SYGVKD. CDR3 length: 13 residues. Trimming took off 3 bases at V and 4 bases at J, with 7 bases between the two ends. CDR3 residues: CAISDGGGNTIYF. CDR3 DNA: TGTGCCATCAGTGACGGGGGCGGAAACACCATATATTTT.

This chain uses TRBV4-3 with TRBJ2-5; 7 positions agree with TRBD2. The CDR3 covers 17 residues. V shed 0 bases, J shed 2 bases, and the junction held 9 bases outside the gene matches. CDR1 and CDR2 from the germline V gene are LGHNA and YSLEER. For the CDR3, the DNA is TGCGCCAGCAGCCAAGATCCACCGGGAGGAGGGCAAGAGACCCAGTACTTC. Translation: CASSQDPPGGGQETQYF.